The 31 T cell receptor beta chains below were found in one sample sequenced in a study of shared clonotypes between healthy human individuals. Only in-frame clones appear in the TCRdb table, and some are missing; sequencing was by immunoSEQ multiplex PCR. The data contain roughly 1,500,000 clones, roughly 98.5% of them singletons. Sequencing input: naive CD4+ T cells sorted from blood. Indicated subset: CD45RA+ positively selected. Receptor source: a man aged 25-45 years in good health.

With respect to this clone: At the DNA level, this CDR3 is encoded by other sequences in the same sample as well. The chain links TRBV5-1 to TRBJ2-3; D gene unclear. CDR1 and CDR2 (germline): SGHRS, YFSETQ. V was pared by 0 bases and J by 2 bases, with 7 bases between. The CDR3 extends over 14 amino acids. The CDR3 DNA is TGCGCCAGCAGCTTGGCGGGTAACACAGATACGCAGTATTTT. Protein sequence: CASSLAGNTDTQYF. Combining the CDR3 with reference TRBV5-1 and TRBJ2-3 gives the whole variable domain KAGVTQTPRYLIKTRGQQVTLSCSPISGHRSVSWYQQTPGQGLQFLFEYFSETQRNKGNFPGRFSGRQFSNSRSEMNVSTLELGDSALYLCASSLAGNTDTQYFGPGTRLTVL.

The chain recombines TRBV29-1 with TRBJ1-2; the D is unclear. Trimming took off 3 bases at V and 0 bases at J, with 11 bases between the two ends. In germline, CDR1 is SQVTM, CDR2 ANQGSEA. The CDR3 is made up of 14 amino acids. The CDR3 reads CSVEARDTNYGYTF. In DNA, the CDR3 is TGCAGCGTTGAGGCCCGGGATACTAACTATGGCTACACCTTC.

This chain joins TRBV11-2 and TRBJ2-1; D is ambiguous. In germline, CDR1 is SGHAT, CDR2 FQNNGV. The V and J ends lost 6 bases and 7 bases respectively, with 7 bases between them. The CDR3 has 11 amino acids. The CDR3, as DNA: TGTGCCAGCAGATCAAATAATGAGCAGTTCTTC. Amino acids: CASRSNNEQFF.

This clone was detected only once. This sample includes further DNA sequences coding for the same CDR3. The CDR3 reads CASSLGAGNTEAFF. The CDR3 bases are TGCGCCAGCAGCTTGGGAGCAGGGAACACTGAAGCTTTCTTT. The chain couples TRBV5-1 to TRBJ1-1; D unresolved. The CDR3 spans 14 residues. V dropped 0 bases and J dropped 1 base, with 7 bases sitting between them. CDR1 is SGHRS and CDR2 is YFSETQ in the germline V gene.

A remark on this clone: At one end, the junction sequence differs from germline, possibly due to a read error. The V call is TRBV7-7, the J call TRBJ2-1, with D possibly being TRBD2 (5 bases). Germline V CDR1 and CDR2: SSHAT, FNYEAQ (reference sequence). The CDR3 sequence is 13 residues long. CDR3 sequence: CASSLGEGSEQFF. The CDR3 coding sequence is TGTGCTAGCAGCTTAGGAGAAGGGAGTGAGCAGTTCTTC.

V is TRBV7-2 and J is TRBJ1-1, with D unresolved. Germline V CDR1 and CDR2: SGHTA, FQGNSA. The V and J ends lost 5 bases and 1 base respectively, with 11 bases between them. The CDR3 consists of 14 residues. The CDR3 protein is CASSQDRRNTEAFF. CDR3 bases: TGTGCCAGCAGCCAAGACCGTCGGAACACTGAAGCTTTCTTT.

CDR3 nucleotides: TGTGCTAGTGGTGGGACAGTTTACAATGAGCAGTTCTTC. Its translation is CASGGTVYNEQFF. V is TRBV12-5 and J is TRBJ2-1; the match to TRBD1 covers 7 bases. The CDR3 contains 13 residues. Germline CDR1 is LGHNT and CDR2 is FRNRAP. J gave up 4 bases and V 5 bases, and 2 bases lay outside the gene matches.

This clone was picked up a small number of times. Other DNA sequences from this sample encode an identical CDR3 as well. V gene TRBV7-2 combines with J gene TRBJ2-2, with unresolved D. Trimming left V 3 bases short and J 4 bases short, with 0 bases between. Germline CDR1 SGHTA, CDR2 FQGNSA. The length of the CDR3 is 11 residues. The CDR3 loop reads CASSFTGELFF. The CDR3 DNA reads TGTGCCAGCAGCTTCACCGGGGAGCTGTTTTTT.

This clone is a singleton in its sample. This chain connects TRBV6-1 to TRBJ2-5; TRBD2 matches 10 bases. The J segment lost 2 bases and the V segment lost 1 base, leaving 4 bases of the junction unmatched. This CDR3 spans 16 amino acids. The germline V gene has CDR1 MNHNS and CDR2 SASEGT. The CDR3 DNA is TGTGCCAGCAGTGAAGTTTTAGCGGGAGGTCAAGAGACCCAGTACTTC. As protein: CASSEVLAGGQETQYF.

The J gene is TRBJ2-3, the V gene TRBV27; 13 nucleotides agree with TRBD2. V lost 8 bases to trimming and J lost 3 bases; unmatched junction nucleotides: 5. The CDR3 extends over 15 amino acids. Germline V gives CDR1 MNHEY, CDR2 SMNVEV (reference sequence). The CDR3 loop is CASPRTSGRTDTQYF. The CDR3 DNA sequence: TGTGCCAGCCCGAGGACTAGCGGGAGAACAGATACGCAGTATTTT.

This sequence joins TRBV14 and TRBJ2-7; 11 bases are shared with TRBD1. The CDR3 spans 14 residues. The J segment lost 3 bases and the V segment lost 4 bases, leaving 2 bases of the junction unmatched. Germline assignment: CDR1 SGHDN and CDR2 FVKESK. The CDR3 DNA is TGTGCCAGCAGCCGGGGACAGGGGGGCTACGAGCAGTACTTC. Its translation is CASSRGQGGYEQYF.

This clone was picked up one time. The chain links TRBV5-1 to TRBJ2-2; D ambiguous. CDR1 and CDR2 from the germline V gene are SGHRS and YFSETQ. This CDR3 comprises 14 residues. V lost 3 bases, J lost 4 bases, and 10 bases lay in between. The CDR3 sequence: CASSWALGTGELFF. CDR3 coding DNA: TGCGCCAGCAGCTGGGCCCTGGGCACCGGGGAGCTGTTTTTT.

The chain joins TRBV28 to TRBJ2-2; D gene uncertain. Trimming took 3 bases from V and 2 from J, leaving 7 bases between them. The germline V gene has CDR1 MDHEN and CDR2 SYDVKM. This CDR3 is 14 amino acids long. The CDR3 DNA is TGTGCCAGCAGTTTCAAGAGAAACACCGGGGAGCTGTTTTTT. Translated: CASSFKRNTGELFF.

This chain links TRBV5-8 with TRBJ2-7, with TRBD2 as a possible D gene (5 bases). Germline values: CDR1 SGHTS, CDR2 YDEGEE. V was shortened by 4 bases and J by 4 bases, with 15 bases between the two germline ends. The CDR3 runs 14 residues. The CDR3 is CASSTRGGHYEQYF. CDR3 in DNA: TGTGCCAGCAGCACCCGCGGAGGCCATTACGAGCAGTACTTC.

This sequence joins TRBV28 and TRBJ2-1; maybe TRBD1 (6 bases). The CDR3 is 16 residues long. Trimming stripped 2 bases from V and 3 bases from J, with 14 bases between. Germline lookup yields CDR1 MDHEN and CDR2 SYDVKM. The CDR3 region has the DNA TGTGCCAGCAGTTTAAGGGGGAAGGGGGACTACAATGAGCAGTTCTTC. It encodes CASSLRGKGDYNEQFF.

The chain joins TRBV11-2 to TRBJ1-2; 7 nucleotides match TRBD1. This CDR3 is 16 amino acids long. V shed 4 bases and J 3 bases; nucleotides not matched to a gene: 11. CDR1 SGHAT and CDR2 FQNNGV come from the germline V gene. The chain's CDR3 is CASSSRGKGAHYGYTF. The CDR3 bases are TGTGCCAGCAGCTCCCGAGGAAAGGGGGCTCACTATGGCTACACCTTC.

The chain employs TRBV7-9 and TRBJ2-7, with D possibly matching TRBD2 (6 bases). This CDR3 comprises 14 residues. Between the trimmed V and J ends, which lost 3 bases and 0 bases, there was a span of 9 bases. Germline CDR1 and CDR2: SEHNR and FQNEAQ (reference sequence). DNA of the CDR3: TGTGCCAGCAGCTTTTTGGGAGGCTCCTACGAGCAGTACTTC. This sequence encodes CASSFLGGSYEQYF.

J is TRBJ2-2 and V is TRBV10-3; 9 bases map to TRBD2. After removal of 6 bases from V and 2 bases from J, the junction contained 7 bases not matched to a gene. The CDR3 contains 16 residues. CDR1 and CDR2 (germline): ENHRY, SYGVKD. CDR3 DNA sequence: TGTGCCATCAGATCCGGGACTAGCATAAACACCGGGGAGCTGTTTTTT. It codes for CAIRSGTSINTGELFF.

This chain links TRBV19 with TRBJ2-2; 7 bases agree with TRBD2. After removal of 7 bases from V and 5 bases from J, the junction contained 7 bases not matched to a gene. The CDR3 extends over 14 amino acids. Germline CDR1 and CDR2: LNHDA and SQIVND (reference sequence). The CDR3 region is CASTTLAYTGELFF. For the CDR3, the DNA is TGTGCCAGTACCACACTAGCGTATACCGGGGAGCTGTTTTTT.

The chain combines TRBV5-4 with TRBJ2-1; D possibly matches TRBD1 or TRBD2 (6 bases each). This CDR3 comprises 17 residues. CDR1 is SGHNT, CDR2 YYREEE, per germline (reference sequence). Trimming left V 2 bases short and J 4 bases short, with 19 bases between. The CDR3 is CASSLGRRGLVYNEQFF. The CDR3 DNA sequence: TGTGCCAGCAGCTTAGGGCGCAGGGGACTGGTTTACAATGAGCAGTTCTTC.

The chain joins TRBV15 to TRBJ1-2; TRBD1 might be the D (5 bases). Germline CDR1 LNHNV, CDR2 YYDKDF (reference sequence). CDR3 length equals 16 residues. Trimming pared 2 bases from V and 8 bases from J, leaving 21 bases between. The CDR3 bases are TGTGCCACCAGCAGAACCCGCGGGGGTAGGAGGTACGGCTACACCTTC. This codes for CATSRTRGGRRYGYTF.

The chain employs TRBV11-3 and TRBJ2-2, with no clear D. The CDR3 has 13 residues. Trimming left V 5 bases short and J 0 bases short, with 4 bases between. From germline, CDR1 is SGHNT and CDR2 YENEEA. The CDR3 loop is CASSDTNTGELFF. In DNA form, the CDR3 reads TGTGCCAGCAGCGACACGAACACCGGGGAGCTGTTTTTT.

The chain has TRBV6-1 and TRBJ2-3; no definite D call. Deletions cut 6 bases from V and 0 bases from J, with 7 bases between. Germline CDR1 MNHNS, CDR2 SASEGT. The length of the CDR3 is 13 residues. Here the CDR3 reads CASRGFSTDTQYF. In DNA form, the CDR3 reads TGTGCCAGCAGGGGGTTTAGCACAGATACGCAGTATTTT.

The CDR3 here is CASSSEAGSSYEQYF. The CDR3 region has the DNA TGCGCCAGCAGCTCTGAAGCGGGAAGCTCCTACGAGCAGTACTTC. The chain couples TRBV5-1 to TRBJ2-7; 7 bases line up with TRBD2. Germline CDR1 is SGHRS and CDR2 is YFSETQ. The CDR3 length is 15 residues. J gave up 0 bases and V 3 bases, and 6 bases lay outside the gene matches.

The chain combines TRBV2 with TRBJ2-5, with D possibly TRBD2 on 6 matching bases. Between the trimmed V and J ends, which lost 2 bases and 6 bases, there was a span of 16 bases. This CDR3 spans 15 amino acids. CDR1 and CDR2 (germline): SNHLY, FYNNEI. The CDR3 DNA follows: TGTGCCAGCAGTGAATTTAGAACTAGCAAAAAGACCCAGTACTTC. Its translation is CASSEFRTSKKTQYF.

On this clone itself: The sample has other DNA sequences that encode this CDR3 too. CDR3: CASSRQQETQYF. In DNA, the CDR3 is TGCGCCAGCTCAAGACAGCAAGAGACCCAGTACTTC. This chain joins TRBV5-1 and TRBJ2-5; tentative D call: TRBD1 (5 bases). The CDR3 runs 12 residues. Trimming pared 7 bases from V and 2 bases from J, leaving 9 bases between. In germline, CDR1 is SGHRS, CDR2 YFSETQ.

This CDR3 reads CASSLLAGGELFF. In nucleotides, the CDR3 is TGTGCCAGCAGCCTTCTCGCGGGCGGGGAGCTGTTTTTT. The V gene is TRBV27, the J gene TRBJ2-2; D is perhaps TRBD2 (5 bases). The germline V gene encodes CDR1 MNHEY and CDR2 SMNVEV (reference sequence). Trimming took 6 bases from V and 7 from J, leaving 12 bases between them. The CDR3 totals 13 residues.

In its sample, this clone was seen once. The rearrangement links TRBV7-9 to TRBJ1-1; D possibly corresponds to TRBD1 (6 bases). Germline V lookup: CDR1 SEHNR, CDR2 FQNEAQ (reference sequence). The CDR3 totals 14 residues. Between the trimmed V and J ends, which lost 5 bases and 2 bases, there was a span of 12 bases. In DNA, the CDR3 is TGTGCCAGCAGCCACGGACAGCTTAACACTGAAGCTTTCTTT. Protein sequence: CASSHGQLNTEAFF. The whole variable domain, filled in from reference TRBV7-9 and TRBJ1-1, reads DTGVSQNPRHKITKRGQNVTFRCDPISEHNRLYWYRQTLGQGPEFLTYFQNEAQLEKSRLLSDRFSAERPKGSFSTLEIQRTEQGDSAMYLCASSHGQLNTEAFFGQGTRLTVV.

The chain couples TRBV15 to TRBJ1-4; 9 positions agree with TRBD1. The CDR3 runs 16 residues. Germline lookup yields CDR1 LNHNV and CDR2 YYDKDF (reference sequence). V shed 2 bases, J shed 4 bases, and the junction held 5 bases outside the gene matches. The CDR3 protein is CATSRSQGAGNEKLFF. The CDR3 nucleotides read TGTGCCACCAGCAGATCACAGGGGGCCGGTAATGAAAAACTGTTTTTT.

The gene calls are TRBV25-1 and TRBJ2-1; weak D call: TRBD1 (6 bases). Trimming pared 7 bases from V and 0 bases from J, leaving 13 bases between. The germline V gene has CDR1 MGHDK and CDR2 SYGVNS. This CDR3 is built from 15 residues. CDR3 DNA sequence: TGTGCCAGCACCTCAGACAGGACCTCCTACAATGAGCAGTTCTTC. This translates into CASTSDRTSYNEQFF.

V usage is TRBV2 and J usage is TRBJ1-5, with D possibly matching TRBD1 (5 bases). Germline CDR1 is SNHLY and CDR2 is FYNNEI. The CDR3 sequence is 14 residues long. Trimming stripped 2 bases from V and 1 base from J, with 6 bases between. CDR3 sequence: CASSEYRSNQPQHF. The CDR3 DNA follows: TGTGCCAGCAGTGAATACAGGAGCAATCAGCCCCAGCATTTT.